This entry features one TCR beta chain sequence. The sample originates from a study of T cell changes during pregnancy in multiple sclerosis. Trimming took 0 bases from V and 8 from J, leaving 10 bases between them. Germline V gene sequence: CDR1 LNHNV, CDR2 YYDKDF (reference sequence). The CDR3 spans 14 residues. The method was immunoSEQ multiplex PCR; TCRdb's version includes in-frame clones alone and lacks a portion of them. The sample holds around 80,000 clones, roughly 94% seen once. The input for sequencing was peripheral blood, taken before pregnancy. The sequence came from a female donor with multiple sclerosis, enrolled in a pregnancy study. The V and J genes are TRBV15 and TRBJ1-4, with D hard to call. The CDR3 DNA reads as TGTGCCACCAGCAGAGACAGAGCGAGCGAAAAACTGTTTTTT. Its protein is CATSRDRASEKLFF.